The next 11 T cell receptor beta chains were all read from a single sample in a study of early T cells in non-severe SARS-CoV-2 infection. TCRdb independently ran MiXCR on the 5' RACE reads; one entry per CDR3 protein. The repertoire consists of about 100,000 distinct CDR3 sequences, with roughly an eighth occurring once and the leading ten covering 2% to 2.5%. Sequencing was done on a sample of whole blood. Receptors were obtained from an adult who was a healthcare worker with PCR-confirmed SARS-CoV-2 infection or an uninfected control (not recorded which).

Ten or more counts support this clonotype. The chain links TRBV2 to TRBJ1-1, with 7 nucleotides matching TRBD1. V gave up 6 bases and J gave up 0 bases; unmatched junction bases: 4. The CDR3 is 14 amino acids. From germline, CDR1 is SNHLY and CDR2 FYNNEI. In nucleotides, the CDR3 is TGTGCCAGCAGGGGACAGAGCATGAACACTGAAGCTTTCTTT. Its translation: CASRGQSMNTEAFF.

The chain has TRBV7-2 and TRBJ2-1; 11 bases are shared with TRBD2. The CDR3 totals 15 residues. The V and J ends lost 1 base and 9 bases, in that order; junction bases with no gene match: 5. Germline CDR1 and CDR2: SGHTA and FQGNSA. CDR3 DNA sequence: TGTGCCAGCAGCTTAGGGATAGCGGGGGGGCGTGAGCAGTTCTTC. It specifies CASSLGIAGGREQFF.

This clonotype was picked up many times. The chain employs TRBV4-3 and TRBJ1-4; TRBD1 agrees at 8 bases. Trimming cost V 0 bases and J 14 bases; bases outside gene matches: 5. CDR3 size: 13 residues. CDR1 and CDR2 from the germline V gene are LGHNA and YSLEER. The CDR3 sequence is CASSQEPRGRLFF. In nucleotides, the CDR3 is TGCGCCAGCAGCCAAGAACCCAGGGGGCGTCTGTTTTTT.

The gene calls are TRBV29-1 and TRBJ2-7; maybe TRBD1 (5 bases). V was clipped by 8 bases and J by 3 bases, with 11 bases between them. CDR3 length equals 11 residues. CDR1 is SQVTM, CDR2 ANQGSEA, per germline. The CDR3 protein is CSSSGFYEQYF. For the CDR3, the DNA is TGCAGCTCCTCAGGGTTCTACGAGCAGTACTTC.

This clonotype was picked up many times. CDR3 nucleotides: TGCAGCGTGGGCCATATTAACGCTAGGGAGCAGTACTTC. It encodes CSVGHINAREQYF. The chain recombines TRBV29-1 with TRBJ2-7; D not resolved. Trimming shortened V by 6 bases and J by 7 bases, and 19 bases separated the two germline ends. Germline loops: CDR1 SQVTM, CDR2 ANQGSEA. The CDR3 is 13 residues long.

This clonotype appeared many times. The chain couples TRBV3-1 to TRBJ2-7; the match to TRBD2 covers 11 bases. CDR1 and CDR2 (germline): LGHDT, YNNKEL (reference sequence). J was trimmed by 3 bases and V by 1 base; bases with no gene match: 23. This CDR3 is built from 22 residues. DNA for the CDR3: TGTGCCAGCAGCCAAGTCCGCCTTAGACTAGCGGGGTCCACCTCACCTCTCTACGAGCAGTACTTC. Protein: CASSQVRLRLAGSTSPLYEQYF.

This clonotype occurred many times. J is TRBJ2-1 and V is TRBV6-6, with unresolved D. V was shortened by 4 bases and J by 15 bases, with 16 bases between the two germline ends. The CDR3 length is 12 residues. CDR1 is MNHNY and CDR2 is SVGAGI in the germline V gene (reference sequence). The CDR3 DNA follows: TGTGCCAGCAGTTCCGACGGACCCGGCCCGTTCTTC. Amino acids: CASSSDGPGPFF.

This clonotype was found a few times. This rearrangement joins TRBV28 to TRBJ2-7, with TRBD2 matching over 7 bases. The CDR3 consists of 15 residues. Germline-derived CDR1 and CDR2 are MDHEN and SYDVKM. The J segment lost 1 base and the V segment lost 3 bases, leaving 6 bases of the junction unmatched. The chain's CDR3 is CASSFPAGRSYEQYF. The CDR3 DNA reads as TGTGCCAGCAGTTTCCCAGCGGGGCGATCCTACGAGCAGTACTTC.

This clonotype has a count of ten or more. The chain couples TRBV28 to TRBJ2-1, with 14 positions matching TRBD2. In germline, CDR1 is MDHEN, CDR2 SYDVKM. Trimming cost V 5 bases and J 4 bases; bases outside gene matches: 4. The CDR3 loop spans 16 amino acids. This chain's CDR3 is CASSRLAGGNYNEQFF. The CDR3 DNA sequence: TGTGCCAGCAGTCGACTAGCGGGGGGGAATTACAATGAGCAGTTCTTC.

This clonotype was observed at least ten times. The J gene is TRBJ2-7, the V gene TRBV25-1; D is unresolved. The CDR3 is 15 residues long. Germline CDR1 MGHDK, CDR2 SYGVNS. The V gene lost 3 bases and the J gene lost 0 bases, with 12 bases spanning the gap. The CDR3 spells CASSDFGSHSYEQYF. The CDR3 DNA follows: TGTGCCAGCAGTGATTTCGGCAGCCACTCCTACGAGCAGTACTTC.

V gene TRBV20-1 combines with J gene TRBJ2-7; D may be TRBD2 (6 bases). CDR1 and CDR2 (germline): DFQATT, SNEGSKA (reference sequence). Between the trimmed V and J ends, which lost 1 base and 5 bases, there was a span of 18 bases. This CDR3 is built from 15 residues. For the CDR3, the DNA is TGCAGTGCTAGAGTCCCGATCCGGGGGACGGACGAGCAGTACTTC. This sequence encodes CSARVPIRGTDEQYF.